The 10 T cell receptor beta chains below were found in one sample sequenced in a study of cytomegalovirus exposure and HLA in healthy donors. The PCR contained 60 Vbeta and 13 Jbeta primers. The protocol was immunoSEQ multiplex PCR, while the TCRdb copy is restricted to in-frame clones and leaves out a portion. The sample yields some 130,000 clones, about 68% seen once. Specimen: PBMCs. These receptor sequences come from a human donor in good health.

The chain couples TRBV5-1 to TRBJ2-2; 10 bases line up with TRBD2. With V trimmed by 1 base and J by 7 bases, 7 bases remained unmatched. Germline values: CDR1 SGHRS, CDR2 YFSETQ. The CDR3 consists of 16 residues. CDR3 in DNA: TGCGCCAGCAGCTTGCTCCTAGCGGGAGTAAACGGGGAGCTGTTTTTT. This gives the protein CASSLLLAGVNGELFF.

This clone was observed a handful of times. The CDR3 is CASSLQGWGPDYGYTF. The CDR3 DNA reads TGTGCCAGCAGCTTGCAAGGCTGGGGGCCGGACTATGGCTACACCTTC. V usage is TRBV5-8 and J usage is TRBJ1-2; D may be TRBD1 (6 bases). Trimming removed 1 base from V and 3 bases from J, with 16 bases in between. This CDR3 is built from 16 residues. Germline CDR1 and CDR2: SGHTS and YDEGEE.

V usage is TRBV15 and J usage is TRBJ2-7; a possible D gene is TRBD1 (6 bases). CDR3 length: 15 residues. The V gene lost 0 bases and the J gene lost 1 base, with 10 bases spanning the gap. Germline assignment: CDR1 LNHNV and CDR2 YYDKDF (reference sequence). The CDR3 DNA is TGTGCCACCAGCAGAGACAGGGGCCTGTCCTACGAGCAGTACTTC. Translating it yields CATSRDRGLSYEQYF. The variable domain in full, with the rest retrieved from reference TRBV15 and TRBJ2-7, is DAMVIQNPRYQVTQFGKPVTLSCSQTLNHNVMYWYQQKSSQAPKLLFHYYDKDFNNEADTPDNFQSRRPNTSFCFLDIRSPGLGDTAMYLCATSRDRGLSYEQYFGPGTRLTVT.

The chain has TRBV9 and TRBJ2-3, with a tentative D call TRBD1 (6 bases). Deletions cut 0 bases from V and 2 bases from J, with 13 bases between. Germline-derived CDR1 and CDR2 are SGDLS and YYNGEE. This CDR3 is 16 amino acids long. CDR3 nucleotide sequence: TGTGCCAGCAGCGTAGGTACAGGGCCGTTCACAGATACGCAGTATTTT. Its translation is CASSVGTGPFTDTQYF. The variable domain in full, with the rest retrieved from reference TRBV9 and TRBJ2-3, is DSGVTQTPKHLITATGQRVTLRCSPRSGDLSVYWYQQSLDQGLQFLIQYYNGEERAKGNILERFSAQQFPDLHSELNLSSLELGDSALYFCASSVGTGPFTDTQYFGPGTRLTVL.

The J gene is TRBJ1-4, the V gene TRBV5-4; D remains unclear. The V end was cut by 4 bases, the J end by 0 bases, with 10 bases between. CDR3 length equals 15 residues. CDR1 SGHNT and CDR2 YYREEE come from the germline V gene (reference sequence). In DNA, the CDR3 is TGTGCCAGCAGCCCTGCAGGTTCAACTAATGAAAAACTGTTTTTT. It translates to CASSPAGSTNEKLFF.

The V gene is TRBV10-3, the J gene TRBJ2-3, with 14 bases matching TRBD2. Per the germline V gene, CDR1 is ENHRY and CDR2 is SYGVKD. V lost 2 bases to trimming and J lost 0 bases; unmatched junction nucleotides: 10. CDR3 length: 20 amino acids. The CDR3 region has the DNA TGTGCCATCAGTGAGGTACCTGGGACTAGCGGGAGTGGTAGCACAGATACGCAGTATTTT. Translation gives CAISEVPGTSGSGSTDTQYF.

The rearrangement uses TRBV18 and TRBJ2-7; tentative D call: TRBD1 (6 bases). The CDR3 covers 14 residues. Per germline, CDR1 KGHSH and CDR2 LQKENI. V was cut by 3 bases and J by 3 bases, with 12 bases left in between. The CDR3 nucleotides are TGTGCCAGCTCACCGGGGACAACGAACTACGAGCAGTACTTC. Translating it yields CASSPGTTNYEQYF.

This chain connects TRBV28 to TRBJ2-3; maybe TRBD1 (5 bases). This CDR3 is 12 amino acids long. The germline V gene has CDR1 MDHEN and CDR2 SYDVKM. V lost 7 bases and J lost 3, with 8 bases in between. The CDR3 reads CASTAGTDTQYF. DNA for the CDR3: TGTGCCAGCACCGCAGGGACAGATACGCAGTATTTT.

This clone appeared a few times. This chain connects TRBV28 to TRBJ2-4; 10 bases agree with TRBD1. Trimming cost V 0 bases and J 6 bases; bases outside gene matches: 5. Germline values: CDR1 MDHEN, CDR2 SYDVKM. CDR3 size: 16 residues. CDR3 residues: CASSLWTGGSGNIQYF. In nucleotides, the CDR3 is TGTGCCAGCAGTTTATGGACAGGGGGCAGTGGAAACATTCAGTACTTC.

V is TRBV14 and J is TRBJ2-3; D may be TRBD2 (6 bases). The CDR3 consists of 16 residues. V shed 0 bases and J shed 2 bases, with 12 bases lying between them. Germline values: CDR1 SGHDN, CDR2 FVKESK. DNA for the CDR3: TGTGCCAGCAGCCAAGATCTTAGCGGATCCACAGATACGCAGTATTTT. Its translation: CASSQDLSGSTDTQYF.